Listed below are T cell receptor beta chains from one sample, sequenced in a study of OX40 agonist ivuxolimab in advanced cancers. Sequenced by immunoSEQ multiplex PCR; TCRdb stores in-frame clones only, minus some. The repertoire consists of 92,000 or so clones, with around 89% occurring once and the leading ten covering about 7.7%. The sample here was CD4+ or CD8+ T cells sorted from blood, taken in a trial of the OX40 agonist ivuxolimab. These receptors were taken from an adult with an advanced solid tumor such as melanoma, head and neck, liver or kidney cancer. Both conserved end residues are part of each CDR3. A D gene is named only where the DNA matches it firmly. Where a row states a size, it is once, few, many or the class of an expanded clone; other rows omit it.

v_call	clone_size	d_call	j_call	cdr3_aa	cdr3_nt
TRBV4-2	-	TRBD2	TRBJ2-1	CASSPRLADNEQFF	TGTGCCAGCAGCCCGAGACTAGCGGACAATGAGCAGTTCTTC
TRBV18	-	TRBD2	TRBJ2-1	CASSRGTSQSSYNEQFF	TGTGCCAGCTCACGAGGGACTAGCCAGAGCTCCTACAATGAGCAGTTCTTC
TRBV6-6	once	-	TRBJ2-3	CASSYSPGASTDTQYF	TGTGCCAGCAGTTATTCGCCCGGCGCGAGCACAGATACGCAGTATTTT
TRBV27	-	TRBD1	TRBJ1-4	CASSLSAHRGTATNEKLFF	TGTGCCAGCAGTTTATCAGCTCACAGGGGCACCGCAACTAATGAAAAACTGTTTTTT
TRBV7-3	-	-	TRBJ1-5	CASSGRGPGGQPQHF	TGCGCCAGCAGCGGCCGGGGCCCTGGGGGGCAGCCCCAGCATTTT
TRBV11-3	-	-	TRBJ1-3	CASASGAGSGNTIYF	TGTGCCAGCGCGTCCGGTGCCGGATCTGGAAACACCATATATTTT
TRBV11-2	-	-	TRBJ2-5	CASSPGAETQYF	TGTGCCAGCAGCCCGGGGGCCGAGACCCAGTACTTC
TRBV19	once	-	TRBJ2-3	CASSLLLGTDTQYF	TGTGCCAGTAGCCTCCTCTTAGGGACAGATACGCAGTATTTT
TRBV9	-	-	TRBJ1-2	CASSVGRENYGYTF	TGTGCCAGCAGCGTGGGGAGAGAGAACTATGGCTACACCTTC
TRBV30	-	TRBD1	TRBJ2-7	CAWSIGTGYEQYF	TGTGCCTGGAGTATTGGGACAGGCTACGAGCAGTACTTC
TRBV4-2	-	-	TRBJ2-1	CASSLPHPEQFF	TGTGCCAGCAGCCTGCCTCATCCCGAGCAGTTCTTC
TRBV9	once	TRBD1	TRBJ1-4	CASSAGQGGEEKLFF	TGTGCCAGCAGCGCAGGACAGGGCGGGGAGGAAAAACTGTTTTTT
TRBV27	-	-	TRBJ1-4	CASSLYLGPNEKLFF	TGTGCCAGCAGTTTATATCTGGGTCCTAATGAAAAACTGTTTTTT
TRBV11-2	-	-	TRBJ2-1	CASSWEGGLNEQFF	TGTGCCAGCAGCTGGGAGGGGGGTCTGAATGAGCAGTTCTTC
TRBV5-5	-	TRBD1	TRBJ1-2	CASSLARQGLGGYTF	TGTGCCAGCAGCTTGGCGCGACAGGGTCTCGGTGGCTACACCTTC
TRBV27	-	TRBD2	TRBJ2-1	CASSLVAGGPFNEQFF	TGTGCCAGCAGTTTGGTAGCGGGAGGGCCTTTCAATGAGCAGTTCTTC
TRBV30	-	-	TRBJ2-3	CAWSLSARTDTQYF	TGTGCCTGGAGTCTCTCGGCACGCACAGATACGCAGTATTTT
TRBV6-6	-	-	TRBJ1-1	CASSYSLSRTEAFF	TGTGCCAGCAGTTACTCCCTCAGTCGGACTGAAGCTTTCTTT
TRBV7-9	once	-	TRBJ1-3	CASSLKGDRSGNTIYF	TGTGCCAGCAGCTTAAAGGGAGACCGCTCTGGAAACACCATATATTTT
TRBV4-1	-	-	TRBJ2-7	CASSLRRGPAYEQYF	TGCGCCAGCAGCCTACGACGCGGACCCGCCTACGAGCAGTACTTC
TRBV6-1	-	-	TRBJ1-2	CAVLPQPYGYTF	TGTGCCGTTTTACCGCAGCCTTATGGCTACACCTTC
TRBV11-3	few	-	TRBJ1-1	CASSLAGLSTEAFF	TGTGCCAGCAGCTTAGCCGGGTTAAGCACTGAAGCTTTCTTT
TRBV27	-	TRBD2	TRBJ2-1	CASSTGTSGLNEQFF	TGTGCCAGCAGTACCGGGACTAGCGGACTCAATGAGCAGTTCTTC
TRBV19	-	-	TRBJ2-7	CASSMGGITYEQYF	TGTGCCAGTAGTATGGGTGGCATCACCTACGAGCAGTACTTC